The 5 T cell receptor beta chains below all came from one sample that was sequenced in a study of CD8 T cells in Susac syndrome. The RNA input was about 0.5 to 1 ug, and it was reverse transcribed with random hexamers. TCRdb itself ran the immunoSEQ multiplex PCR reads through MiXCR, one entry per CDR3 protein. Here the sample spans around 130,000 distinct CDR3 sequences, approximately 95% being singletons. Source material: CD4+ T cells from PBMCs. The receptors come from a human donor with multiple sclerosis.

This chain connects TRBV7-3 to TRBJ2-1; D may be TRBD2 (6 bases). Trimming cost V 5 bases and J 4 bases, with 15 bases left between them. The CDR3 loop spans 15 amino acids. Germline V gene data show CDR1 as SGHTA and CDR2 as FQGTGA. CDR3 bases: TGTGCCAGCAGCCCGACTAGGGATACATACAATGAGCAGTTCTTC. It codes for CASSPTRDTYNEQFF.

The chain has TRBV11-2 and TRBJ2-3, with 7 bases that match TRBD2. The length of the CDR3 is 15 residues. Trimming took 5 bases from V and 1 from J; bases not matched to a gene: 6. Germline-derived CDR1 and CDR2 are SGHAT and FQNNGV. Written as DNA, the CDR3 is TGTGCCAGCAGCGGATTTCGGGGGGGCACAGATACGCAGTATTTT. Translated, it gives CASSGFRGGTDTQYF.

The chain is built from TRBV15 and TRBJ2-7; 13 bases map to TRBD2. The CDR3 covers 16 residues. Trimming took 1 base from V and 2 from J; bases not matched to a gene: 2. Germline CDR1 LNHNV, CDR2 YYDKDF (reference sequence). The CDR3 sequence is CATSRGTSGGPYEQYF. Here the CDR3 DNA reads TGTGCCACCAGCAGAGGGACTAGCGGGGGTCCCTACGAGCAGTACTTC.

The chain joins TRBV5-1 to TRBJ2-7, with D perhaps given as TRBD1 or TRBD2 (5 bases each). This CDR3 contains 14 residues. Germline V gene data show CDR1 as SGHRS and CDR2 as YFSETQ. Trimming took off 4 bases at V and 2 bases at J, with 13 bases between the two ends. The CDR3 DNA is TGCGCCAGCAGCCCCGGGACCACAGCCTACGAGCAGTACTTC. This sequence encodes CASSPGTTAYEQYF.

The chain is built from TRBV12-3 or TRBV12-4 and TRBJ2-1, with D perhaps TRBD1 (5 bases). The CDR3 is made up of 14 amino acids. V lost 7 bases and J lost 9, with 19 bases in between. CDR3 in amino acids: CASTLLMAQGEQFF. CDR3 nucleotides: TGTGCCAGCACCCTATTGATGGCTCAGGGTGAGCAGTTCTTC.